These 16 T cell receptor beta chains share one sample of origin, sequenced in a study of Ad26.COV2.S vaccination and SARS-CoV-2 variants. Method: immunoSEQ multiplex PCR; TCRdb's copy keeps in-frame clones and lacks some. This sample has about 420,000 clones, with around 87% found just once. Regarding treatment: 15 to 20 received Ad26.COV2.S at low or high dose, single or two shots; several received placebo; per-sample allocation not given. Collection of samples fell on day 63 after the first vaccine or placebo injection. Specimen: peripheral blood, collected in a trial of Ad26.COV2.S vaccine versus placebo. Receptors originate from a person aged 18 to 65 who received the Ad26.COV2.S COVID-19 vaccine or a placebo.

V gene TRBV27 combines with J gene TRBJ2-7; 9 positions match TRBD1. The J segment lost 7 bases and the V segment lost 4 bases, leaving 14 bases of the junction unmatched. This CDR3 contains 16 residues. Germline CDR1 is MNHEY and CDR2 is SMNVEV (reference sequence). The DNA for the CDR3 is TGTGCCAGCAGTTCCCCGGGGGGACAGGGAATCAGTGAGCAGTACTTC. Residues: CASSSPGGQGISEQYF.

This sequence joins TRBV7-9 and TRBJ2-7; the match to TRBD2 covers 7 bases. After removal of 6 bases from V and 3 bases from J, the junction contained 11 bases not matched to a gene. This CDR3 contains 15 residues. The germline V gene encodes CDR1 SEHNR and CDR2 FQNEAQ (reference sequence). Here the CDR3 reads CASSYPGLSGYEQYF. The DNA of the CDR3 is TGTGCCAGCAGTTATCCGGGACTATCGGGCTACGAGCAGTACTTC.

Turning to this clone: A read error may produce the germline difference seen at one junction end. The rearrangement links TRBV7-7 to TRBJ2-5, with D possibly TRBD1 on 6 matching bases. The CDR3 runs 14 residues. Germline V lookup: CDR1 SSHAT, CDR2 FNYEAQ (reference sequence). For the CDR3, the DNA is TGTGCTAGCAGCGAAACAGGGAGACAAGAGACCCAGTACTTC. It encodes CASSETGRQETQYF.

The table lists this clone with a count of one. The chain joins TRBV10-2 to TRBJ1-2, with 9 bases identical to TRBD1. The V segment lost 6 bases and the J segment 8 bases; nucleotides outside the gene matches: 10. Germline CDR1 and CDR2: WSHSY and SAAADI. The CDR3 extends over 14 amino acids. The CDR3 DNA reads TGCGCCAGCAGCGACCCCGGACAGGGGTTCGGCTACACCTTC. Translating it yields CASSDPGQGFGYTF.

V and J are TRBV28 and TRBJ1-5; possibly TRBD1 for D (5 bases). Germline CDR1 is MDHEN and CDR2 is SYDVKM. The CDR3 spans 15 residues. Trimming removed 6 bases at V and 4 bases at J, with 16 bases between. CDR3 in DNA: TGTGCCAGCAGCGATACCGGGACGATAAATCAGCCCCAGCATTTT. Encoded protein: CASSDTGTINQPQHF.

The chain has TRBV24-1 and TRBJ2-5; D call uncertain. The CDR3 extends over 13 amino acids. V was shortened by 1 base and J by 4 bases, with 6 bases between the two germline ends. Germline V lookup: CDR1 KGHDR, CDR2 SFDVKD. The CDR3 nucleotides read TGTGCCACCAGTGATTTTTTGGGAGAGACCCAGTACTTC. Its protein product is CATSDFLGETQYF.

This chain joins TRBV3-1 (or the pseudogene TRBV3-2) and TRBJ2-5, with 7 bases fitting TRBD1. The trim removed 0 bases at V and 12 bases at J, leaving 7 bases unmatched. The CDR3 runs 13 residues. Germline V lookup: CDR1 LGHDT, CDR2 YNNKEL (reference sequence). The CDR3 sequence is CASSQDIKDRKYF. CDR3 coding DNA: TGTGCCAGCAGCCAAGACATCAAGGACAGGAAGTACTTC.

This sequence joins TRBV19 and TRBJ1-1; D gene uncertain. CDR1 LNHDA and CDR2 SQIVND come from the germline V gene (reference sequence). The CDR3 length is 15 residues. The V and J ends lost 7 bases and 0 bases respectively, with 15 bases between them. The CDR3 region has the DNA TGTGCCAGTACGTTCGGGTCTCCTATGAACACTGAAGCTTTCTTT. The encoded protein is CASTFGSPMNTEAFF.

The genes are TRBV6-2 or TRBV6-3 and TRBJ2-7; 12 bases fit TRBD2. The junction had 0 bases not matched to a gene; V was cut back by 4 bases and J by 2 bases. The CDR3 consists of 14 residues. Germline V gene lookup returns CDR1 MNHEY and CDR2 SVGEGT. CDR3 sequence: CASSWTSGAYEQYF. CDR3 in DNA: TGTGCCAGCAGTTGGACTAGCGGGGCCTACGAGCAGTACTTC.

The V call is TRBV2, the J call TRBJ1-2; D not resolved. The CDR3 has 12 residues. The V gene's germline CDR1 is SNHLY and CDR2 FYNNEI. V shed 5 bases and J shed 4 bases, with 8 bases lying between them. In DNA form, the CDR3 reads TGTGCCAGCAGTCGAGACGGCTATGGCTACACCTTC. It yields the protein CASSRDGYGYTF.

The chain couples TRBV10-3 to TRBJ2-3, with TRBD1 as a possible D gene (8 bases). Trimming stripped 8 bases from V and 2 bases from J, with 17 bases between. From germline, CDR1 is ENHRY and CDR2 SYGVKD. This CDR3 is 15 amino acids long. CDR3 residues: CAIGQGLTLTDTQYF. Written as DNA, the CDR3 is TGTGCCATCGGACAGGGACTAACCCTCACAGATACGCAGTATTTT.

The chain joins TRBV6-6 to TRBJ2-4; 7 nucleotides align to TRBD1. The V segment lost 10 bases and the J segment 2 bases; nucleotides outside the gene matches: 5. The CDR3 totals 13 residues. CDR1 and CDR2 (germline): MNHNY, SVGAGI (reference sequence). Here the CDR3 DNA reads TGTGCCACTGAGGGGGCGACCAAAAACATTCAGTACTTC. Protein sequence: CATEGATKNIQYF.

This clone was seen more than once but under ten times. The chain uses TRBV9 and TRBJ2-2; D ambiguous. V lost 2 bases to trimming and J lost 0 bases, with 5 bases between them. Germline-derived CDR1 and CDR2 are SGDLS and YYNGEE. The CDR3 totals 14 residues. The CDR3 protein is CASSVSANTGELFF. In DNA, the CDR3 is TGTGCCAGCAGCGTTTCGGCGAACACCGGGGAGCTGTTTTTT.

The chain employs TRBV7-2 and TRBJ1-6; TRBD1 matches at 9 bases. The CDR3 covers 15 residues. In germline, CDR1 is SGHTA, CDR2 FQGNSA. V was clipped by 5 bases and J by 9 bases; unmatched bases: 8. CDR3 nucleotide sequence: TGTGCCAGCAGCGGAACGGGACAGGGCTCTTCACCCCTCCACTTT. Translated, it gives CASSGTGQGSSPLHF.

The chain employs TRBV30 and TRBJ2-1; TRBD2 is a possible D gene (5 bases). This CDR3 is built from 14 residues. V lost 8 bases to trimming and J lost 4 bases, with 18 bases between them. Germline V gives CDR1 GTSNPN, CDR2 SVGIG (reference sequence). CDR3 bases: TGTGCCAGCCGGGTGAGGAGCGGTTACAATGAGCAGTTCTTC. Amino acid sequence: CASRVRSGYNEQFF.

This clone was found once. The V and J genes are TRBV12-3 or TRBV12-4 and TRBJ2-2; D uncertain. Trimming cost V 2 bases and J 6 bases, with 4 bases left between them. CDR3 length: 12 amino acids. The CDR3 is CASSLYPGELFF. The CDR3 nucleotides are TGTGCCAGCAGTTTATATCCCGGGGAGCTGTTTTTT.